This T cell receptor (beta chain) was sequenced in a study of blood T cells in healthy people across ages. This clonotype was recorded a few times. It was with a sample-barcoded 5' primer and a J-beta primer mix that a second PCR of roughly 6 to 12 cycles was run. In TCRdb, the 5' RACE reads were re-called with MiXCR into one record per CDR3 protein. In the table there are around 1,100,000 distinct CDR3 sequences, about two fifths of which are singletons. This CDR3 has 16 amino acids. V dropped 5 bases and J dropped 4; count of bases not matched to a gene: 13. Germline V gives CDR1 SGHTA, CDR2 FQGNSA.

This TCR came from a man between 18 and 35 years old in good health. The source material was blood. The chain employs TRBV7-2 and TRBJ1-2; 7 bases match TRBD1. CDR3 region: CASSLGTAPVIYGYTF. CDR3 bases: TGTGCCAGCAGCCTCGGGACAGCTCCTGTCATCTATGGCTACACCTTC.